These 22 T cell receptor beta chains share one sample of origin, sequenced in a study of blood T cell repertoires in COVID-19. Clones were sequenced by immunoSEQ multiplex PCR, and TCRdb holds only the in-frame ones, with some missing. Found here are 98,000 or so clones, around nine tenths of them singletons; the top ten hold approximately 5.1%. The sample was peripheral blood. These receptors all come from a human donor in a cohort sampled during active COVID-19.

This clone came up once. This sequence joins TRBV7-9 and TRBJ1-4; D remains ambiguous. There are 13 residues in the CDR3. Germline lookup yields CDR1 SEHNR and CDR2 FQNEAQ (reference sequence). With 7 bases removed from V and 8 bases from J, the gap between germline ends came to 14 bases. The CDR3 loop is CASTGAIREKLFF. The CDR3 nucleotides are TGTGCCAGCACCGGAGCCATCCGGGAAAAACTGTTTTTT. Looking up the rest from reference TRBV7-9 and TRBJ1-4 gives the full variable domain: DTGVSQNPRHKITKRGQNVTFRCDPISEHNRLYWYRQTLGQGPEFLTYFQNEAQLEKSRLLSDRFSAERPKGSFSTLEIQRTEQGDSAMYLCASTGAIREKLFFGSGTQLSVL.

V is TRBV13 and J is TRBJ2-5; possibly TRBD1 for D (5 bases). Deletions cut 0 bases from V and 2 bases from J, with 13 bases between. CDR1 and CDR2 from the germline V gene are PRHDT and FYEKMQ (reference sequence). The CDR3 consists of 16 residues. Here the CDR3 DNA reads TGTGCCAGCAGCTTAGGACCAGGGCAGAATCAAGAGACCCAGTACTTC. Translated, it gives CASSLGPGQNQETQYF. The full variable domain, in which reference TRBV13 and TRBJ2-5 provide the parts outside the CDR3, is AAGVIQSPRHLIKEKRETATLKCYPIPRHDTVYWYQQGPGQDPQFLISFYEKMQSDKGSIPDRFSAQQFSDYHSELNMSSLELGDSALYFCASSLGPGQNQETQYFGPGTRLLVL.

The J gene is TRBJ2-7, the V gene TRBV5-1; TRBD2 agrees at 9 bases. CDR3 length equals 17 residues. Germline trimming cut 0 bases from V and 4 bases from J; bases unmatched to any gene: 11. Germline CDR1 SGHRS, CDR2 YFSETQ. CDR3 amino acids: CASSLVTLREGPYEQYF. CDR3 coding DNA: TGCGCCAGCAGCTTGGTTACCTTGCGGGAGGGCCCTTACGAGCAGTACTTC.

V gene TRBV11-2 combines with J gene TRBJ2-1, with 11 nucleotides matching TRBD2. CDR1 and CDR2 (germline): SGHAT, FQNNGV. This CDR3 is built from 19 residues. V trimming: 3 bases; J trimming: 0 bases; junction bases outside the gene matches: 10. CDR3 bases: TGTGCCAGCAGCTTCGGGACAGTACTAGCGGGGGCCTCCTACAATGAGCAGTTCTTC. This sequence encodes CASSFGTVLAGASYNEQFF. The full variable domain, its missing parts supplied by reference TRBV11-2 and TRBJ2-1, is EAGVAQSPRYKIIEKRQSVAFWCNPISGHATLYWYQQILGQGPKLLIQFQNNGVVDDSQLPKDRFSAERLKGVDSTLKIQPAKLEDSAVYLCASSFGTVLAGASYNEQFFGPGTRLTVL.

This chain links TRBV5-4 with TRBJ2-7, with 9 bases that match TRBD1. This CDR3 is 15 amino acids long. V lost 4 bases to trimming and J lost 0 bases; unmatched junction nucleotides: 5. Germline V gene lookup returns CDR1 SGHNT and CDR2 YYREEE (reference sequence). Written as DNA, the CDR3 is TGTGCCAGCAGCAGGCGGGACAGGGCCTCCTACGAGCAGTACTTC. This codes for CASSRRDRASYEQYF.

The chain combines TRBV9 with TRBJ2-2; D perhaps matches TRBD2 (5 bases). Trimming removed 1 base at V and 4 bases at J, with 11 bases between. Germline assignment: CDR1 SGDLS and CDR2 YYNGEE. The CDR3 covers 15 residues. In DNA form, the CDR3 reads TGTGCCAGCAGCGTAACTAGTCGTCGCACCGGGGAGCTGTTTTTT. Residues: CASSVTSRRTGELFF.

The J gene is TRBJ2-1, the V gene TRBV10-3; TRBD2 aligns across 7 bases. The V gene's germline CDR1 is ENHRY and CDR2 SYGVKD. The trim removed 6 bases at V and 6 bases at J, leaving 8 bases unmatched. The CDR3 length is 14 residues. In nucleotides, the CDR3 is TGTGCCATCAGCTTAATAGCGGGTATCAATGAGCAGTTCTTC. Amino acids: CAISLIAGINEQFF.

V gene TRBV19 combines with J gene TRBJ2-3; no clear D gene. The CDR3 runs to 14 residues. Looked up from germline, CDR1 is LNHDA and CDR2 is SQIVND (reference sequence). The V gene lost 4 bases and the J gene lost 2 bases, with 10 bases spanning the gap. The CDR3 is CASSTTPPTDTQYF. CDR3 nucleotides: TGTGCCAGTAGTACCACTCCGCCCACAGATACGCAGTATTTT.

This clone has only a few counts. This sequence joins TRBV7-9 and TRBJ2-3; 10 positions agree with TRBD2. J gave up 2 bases and V 5 bases, and 4 bases lay outside the gene matches. The CDR3 is 15 residues long. Germline CDR1 is SEHNR and CDR2 is FQNEAQ (reference sequence). CDR3 sequence reads: CASSRTSGNTDTQYF. CDR3 sequence (DNA): TGTGCCAGCAGCCGGACTAGCGGTAACACAGATACGCAGTATTTT.

This chain uses TRBV12-3 or TRBV12-4 with TRBJ1-5, with 7 positions matching TRBD1. The trim removed 4 bases at V and 8 bases at J, leaving 5 bases unmatched. This CDR3 spans 13 amino acids. CDR3: CASSSEGAKPQHF. In DNA form, the CDR3 reads TGTGCCAGCAGTTCGGAGGGGGCAAAGCCCCAGCATTTT.

This chain's CDR3 is CASSYRGALGEPQHF. The CDR3 region has the DNA TGTGCCAGCAGTTACCGGGGGGCACTGGGGGAGCCCCAGCATTTT. The genes are TRBV6-2 or TRBV6-3 and TRBJ1-5; tentatively, D is TRBD1 (6 bases). This CDR3 has 15 residues. Looked up from germline, CDR1 is MNHEY and CDR2 is SVGEGT. The V gene lost 2 bases and the J gene lost 8 bases, with 16 bases spanning the gap.

The V call is TRBV28, the J call TRBJ1-3; TRBD1 might be the D (5 bases). In germline, CDR1 is MDHEN, CDR2 SYDVKM. This CDR3 comprises 15 residues. V was clipped by 5 bases and J by 0 bases, with 11 bases between them. The CDR3 spells CASSPDSRSGNTIYF. The CDR3 region has the DNA TGTGCCAGCAGTCCCGACAGTCGCTCTGGAAACACCATATATTTT.

The genes are TRBV9 and TRBJ2-1; D is undetermined. V was shortened by 0 bases and J by 0 bases, with 13 bases between the two germline ends. Germline V CDR1 and CDR2: SGDLS, YYNGEE. This CDR3 has 17 residues. DNA of the CDR3: TGTGCCAGCAGCGTAGCTAATAGCAAGAGCTCCTACAATGAGCAGTTCTTC. It translates to CASSVANSKSSYNEQFF.

The genes are TRBV5-4 and TRBJ1-5; the D gene is possibly TRBD1 (5 bases). From germline, CDR1 is SGHNT and CDR2 YYREEE (reference sequence). CDR3 size: 14 residues. The germline V and J ends were trimmed by 0 bases and 9 bases, with 13 bases remaining between them. This CDR3 is CASSLGQGSGPQHF. DNA for the CDR3: TGTGCCAGCAGCTTGGGGCAGGGAAGTGGGCCCCAGCATTTT.

The V and J genes are TRBV27 and TRBJ2-1, with TRBD2 matching 8 bases. Germline V CDR1 and CDR2: MNHEY, SMNVEV (reference sequence). This CDR3 has 18 amino acids. J was trimmed by 2 bases and V by 4 bases; bases with no gene match: 13. The CDR3 DNA sequence: TGTGCCAGCAGTTCCCCATCTGTGGCGGGAGGCACCTACAATGAGCAGTTCTTC. Amino acids: CASSSPSVAGGTYNEQFF.

The chain joins TRBV7-9 to TRBJ2-1, with 7 bases that match TRBD2. Germline V gives CDR1 SEHNR, CDR2 FQNEAQ (reference sequence). This CDR3 has 15 residues. V was pared by 3 bases and J by 3 bases, with 5 bases of the junction left unmatched. The CDR3 reads CASSFQPSGYNEQFF. DNA of the CDR3: TGTGCCAGCAGCTTTCAGCCTAGCGGCTACAATGAGCAGTTCTTC.

This chain joins TRBV29-1 and TRBJ2-6; no reliable D call. Trimming removed 6 bases from V and 0 bases from J, with 12 bases in between. The CDR3 runs 15 residues. Germline V gene sequence: CDR1 SQVTM, CDR2 ANQGSEA. The CDR3 region is CSVENHNSGANVLTF. CDR3 in DNA: TGCAGCGTGGAGAACCACAACTCTGGGGCCAACGTCCTGACTTTC.

The chain recombines TRBV30 with TRBJ1-2; 8 positions agree with TRBD1. V trimming: 3 bases; J trimming: 8 bases; junction bases outside the gene matches: 8. CDR1 and CDR2 (germline): GTSNPN, SVGIG (reference sequence). The CDR3 has 13 amino acids. CDR3 in DNA: TGTGCCTGGAGCACCCAGGGGGCTCGAGGCTACACCTTC. Its translation: CAWSTQGARGYTF.

The chain links TRBV5-1 to TRBJ2-1; 8 bases agree with TRBD2. Germline V lookup: CDR1 SGHRS, CDR2 YFSETQ. The CDR3 length is 15 residues. V gave up 5 bases and J gave up 8 bases; unmatched junction bases: 12. Here the CDR3 reads CASSRTGTSTDEQFF. The CDR3 region has the DNA TGCGCCAGCAGTCGGACCGGGACTAGTACCGATGAGCAGTTCTTC.

The chain carries TRBV5-1 and TRBJ2-5; D possibly corresponds to TRBD2 (6 bases). The germline gives CDR1 SGHRS, CDR2 YFSETQ. The CDR3 runs to 13 residues. Between the trimmed V and J ends, which lost 1 base and 4 bases, there was a span of 8 bases. CDR3 nucleotides: TGCGCCAGCAGCTTGTCAGCGGGAGAGACCCAGTACTTC. Translation gives CASSLSAGETQYF.

The sample holds one count of this clone. The chain couples TRBV5-1 to TRBJ2-3; 9 bases align to TRBD1. The CDR3 sequence is 14 residues long. CDR1 is SGHRS, CDR2 YFSETQ, per germline. V shed 4 bases, J shed 4 bases, and the junction held 4 bases outside the gene matches. The CDR3 protein is CASSPQGAADTQYF. The CDR3 DNA follows: TGCGCCAGCAGCCCACAGGGGGCTGCAGATACGCAGTATTTT.

The gene calls are TRBV5-8 and TRBJ1-2; weak D call: TRBD1 (6 bases). The germline gives CDR1 SGHTS, CDR2 YDEGEE. Trimming stripped 1 base from V and 2 bases from J, with 21 bases between. The CDR3 contains 18 residues. CDR3 nucleotide sequence: TGTGCCAGCAGCTTGAGTGGAGGCTCAGGGGCTTTGAACTATGGCTACACCTTC. It codes for CASSLSGGSGALNYGYTF.